This paragraph covers one TCR beta chain sequence. Per the original methods: Using reference gene primer amplification, nucleated cell counts were estimated. Repertoires were generated with immunoSEQ multiplex PCR, while TCRdb's copy carries only in-frame clones and drops some. V, J and clone size were drawn from that table, and D and trimming were deduced from the DNA. The sample lists over 100,000 clones, around 87% occurring once. This specimen belongs to a study of blood T cell repertoires in COVID-19. Overall study: Acute-phase and convalescent COVID-19 samples originated in the United States, Italy and Spain. Sources were T cells, B-cell-depleted T cells, or PBMCs; the material itself was cDNA or gDNA.

This TCR derives from a man aged 45-60 years with active or convalescent COVID-19. Specimen: peripheral blood.

Here the CDR3 DNA reads TGCGCCAGCAGCACAGGACAGGGGGCCGGGGAAAAACTGTTTTTT. Protein: CASSTGQGAGEKLFF. The chain links TRBV5-1 to TRBJ1-4; 11 nucleotides agree with TRBD1. Germline V CDR1 and CDR2: SGHRS, YFSETQ. CDR3 length: 15 residues. V lost 4 bases, J lost 8 bases, and 7 bases stayed unmatched.